Presented here are 5 T cell receptor beta chains from one specimen sequenced in a study of T cell responses to AZD1222 COVID-19 vaccine (dated by TCRdb to the early 2020s). The sample's time point, from its label and the paper: baseline before first vaccination. Library preparation was by the immunoSEQ multiplex PCR assay. In TCRdb, the immuneACCESS table is reduced to in-frame sequences with V and J assigned. These tables do not hold every clone; where another copy was compared, an unresolved V gene accounts for under half, and the others remain unexplained. Counted in this sample were over 100,000 clones; over 80% of them appeared once. The biggest ten clones account for around 7.5% of the sample. The material was peripheral blood, obtained on day 0 of AZD1222 vaccination. The receptor source for this set is an adult in good health.

The rearrangement links TRBV7-9 to TRBJ1-2, with 7 bases that match TRBD1. The CDR3 has 15 residues. J gave up 7 bases and V 3 bases, and 11 bases lay outside the gene matches. Per germline, CDR1 SEHNR and CDR2 FQNEAQ (reference sequence). The CDR3 DNA follows: TGTGCCAGCAGCTTGGAAGCATGGGACAGAAGTGGCTACACCTTC. It translates to CASSLEAWDRSGYTF.

The CDR3 spells CASSPGPSTGELFF. In nucleotides, the CDR3 is TGTGCCAGCAGCCCGGGCCCATCCACCGGGGAGCTGTTTTTT. V and J are TRBV5-6 and TRBJ2-2; D is uncertain. Looked up from germline, CDR1 is SGHDT and CDR2 is YYEEEE. Trimming pared 4 bases from V and 4 bases from J, leaving 11 bases between. This CDR3 has 14 amino acids.

The chain combines TRBV5-1 with TRBJ2-2, with D perhaps TRBD1 (6 bases). Deletions cut 4 bases from V and 3 bases from J, with 7 bases between. Germline CDR1 SGHRS, CDR2 YFSETQ. This CDR3 comprises 13 residues. The CDR3 DNA reads as TGCGCCAGCAGCCCAGGGGACACCGGGGAGCTGTTTTTT. The encoded protein is CASSPGDTGELFF.

V gene TRBV19 combines with J gene TRBJ1-6; possibly TRBD1 for D (5 bases). Trimming stripped 10 bases from V and 5 bases from J, with 12 bases between. There are 13 residues in the CDR3. CDR1 is LNHDA and CDR2 is SQIVND in the germline V gene (reference sequence). CDR3 amino acids: CATTRGNNSPLHF. CDR3 nucleotide sequence: TGTGCCACCACGAGGGGTAATAATTCACCCCTCCACTTT.

As for this clone: The germline gene is not matched at one end of the junction; a read error may be the cause. The chain uses TRBV2 and TRBJ1-5; D is undetermined. Germline CDR1 and CDR2: SNHLY and FYNNEI. The CDR3 totals 11 residues. CDR3 nucleotides: TGTGTCAGCGGGGTGAATCAGCCCCAGCATTTT. Translation gives CVSGVNQPQHF.